The 14 T cell receptor beta chains in this list originate from one sample, sequenced in a study of T cell clones after liver transplantation. The assay was immunoSEQ multiplex PCR, and TCRdb's table has in-frame clones only and misses some. The sample records about 21,000 clones, about 93% being singletons. Sequenced material: CD8+ T cells from blood, taken 25 months after liver transplant. These receptors came from a human patient who received a liver transplant. The graft donor may have given rise to some T cells.

V is TRBV27 and J is TRBJ2-7; maybe TRBD1 (5 bases). CDR3 length: 13 amino acids. Trimming took 3 bases from V and 2 from J, leaving 8 bases between them. Germline values: CDR1 MNHEY, CDR2 SMNVEV (reference sequence). DNA of the CDR3: TGTGCCAGCAGTTTTGCAGGGACCTACGAGCAGTACTTC. Protein: CASSFAGTYEQYF.

J is TRBJ2-1 and V is TRBV7-9, with TRBD1 matching 11 bases. J gave up 4 bases and V 5 bases, and 4 bases lay outside the gene matches. Germline CDR1 SEHNR, CDR2 FQNEAQ (reference sequence). This CDR3 comprises 15 residues. The CDR3, as DNA: TGTGCCAGCAGCATCGGACAGGGGGCTTACAATGAGCAGTTCTTC. Translation: CASSIGQGAYNEQFF. Filled out from reference TRBV7-9 and TRBJ2-1, the complete variable domain reads DTGVSQNPRHKITKRGQNVTFRCDPISEHNRLYWYRQTLGQGPEFLTYFQNEAQLEKSRLLSDRFSAERPKGSFSTLEIQRTEQGDSAMYLCASSIGQGAYNEQFFGPGTRLTVL.

This clone has only one observation. V gene TRBV19 combines with J gene TRBJ2-7, with a tentative D call TRBD2 (5 bases). Trimming cost V 6 bases and J 4 bases, with 13 bases left between them. This CDR3 comprises 13 residues. CDR1 is LNHDA and CDR2 is SQIVND in the germline V gene (reference sequence). The chain's CDR3 is CASSVRDSYEQYF. In DNA, the CDR3 is TGTGCCAGTAGCGTACGGGATTCTTACGAGCAGTACTTC.

The chain recombines TRBV9 with TRBJ1-4; TRBD1 matches 9 bases. V was pared by 0 bases and J by 7 bases, with 4 bases of the junction left unmatched. Germline loops: CDR1 SGDLS, CDR2 YYNGEE. The CDR3 has 15 amino acids. CDR3 sequence reads: CASSVGDREGEKLFF. The CDR3 coding sequence is TGTGCCAGCAGCGTAGGGGACAGGGAGGGTGAAAAACTGTTTTTT.

CDR3 in amino acids: CASSLRDSNNEQFF. The CDR3 DNA sequence: TGTGCCAGCAGTTTAAGGGACAGCAACAATGAGCAGTTCTTC. The genes are TRBV27 and TRBJ2-1; TRBD1 matches at 7 bases. The CDR3 consists of 14 residues. The germline CDR1 and CDR2 sequences are MNHEY and SMNVEV (reference sequence). The junction had 3 bases not matched to a gene; V was cut back by 2 bases and J by 5 bases.

The chain combines TRBV11-3 with TRBJ2-4; a weak D match, TRBD1 (7 bases). This CDR3 has 12 residues. Trimming removed 4 bases from V and 12 bases from J, with 13 bases in between. The V gene's germline CDR1 is SGHNT and CDR2 YENEEA. CDR3 in DNA: TGTGCCAGCAGCTGGGGGGACAGATCTCAGTACTTC. Its translation is CASSWGDRSQYF.

This clone is large. This chain joins TRBV11-2 and TRBJ2-1; TRBD2 aligns across 9 bases. The V gene's germline CDR1 is SGHAT and CDR2 FQNNGV. This CDR3 is 15 amino acids long. The V gene end was trimmed by 5 bases and the J gene end by 9 bases; junction bases not matched to a gene: 11. CDR3 coding DNA: TGTGCCAGCAGCCCTCCTGCGGGAGGGCCTCGTGAGCAGTTCTTC. The encoded protein is CASSPPAGGPREQFF.

The chain combines TRBV5-8 with TRBJ1-1; maybe TRBD1 (6 bases). V gave up 2 bases and J gave up 2 bases, with 13 bases separating them. The CDR3 is 15 amino acids. Looked up from germline, CDR1 is SGHTS and CDR2 is YDEGEE. The CDR3 reads CASSLGTSYNTEAFF. The CDR3 DNA reads TGTGCCAGCAGCTTAGGGACAAGCTATAACACTGAAGCTTTCTTT.

The chain links TRBV4-3 to TRBJ2-3; D assignment may be TRBD1 or TRBD2 (7 bases each). Germline lookup yields CDR1 LGHNA and CDR2 YSLEER. The CDR3 extends over 17 amino acids. Trimming shortened V by 3 bases and J by 4 bases, and 20 bases separated the two germline ends. The CDR3 nucleotides are TGCGCCAGCAGCCAGGCGGGGGAGGGGGCATTATCAGATACGCAGTATTTT. Translated: CASSQAGEGALSDTQYF.

V gene TRBV7-9 combines with J gene TRBJ1-2; the D is unclear. This CDR3 is built from 16 residues. Germline CDR1 and CDR2: SEHNR and FQNEAQ (reference sequence). Trimming removed 5 bases from V and 4 bases from J, with 20 bases in between. The CDR3 sequence is CASSAGREALPYGYTF. Here the CDR3 DNA reads TGTGCCAGCAGCGCCGGTCGAGAAGCCCTCCCCTATGGCTACACCTTC.

The J gene is TRBJ2-7, the V gene TRBV11-2, with unresolved D. CDR1 and CDR2 (germline): SGHAT, FQNNGV. The CDR3 has 12 amino acids. V shed 6 bases and J shed 6 bases, with 12 bases lying between them. CDR3 sequence reads: CASSNDPTEQYF. The CDR3 DNA follows: TGTGCCAGCAGTAATGACCCGACCGAGCAGTACTTC.

The rearrangement links TRBV7-3 to TRBJ2-2; D unresolved. This CDR3 is built from 16 residues. The V gene lost 0 bases and the J gene lost 2 bases, with 10 bases spanning the gap. Germline CDR1 is SGHTA and CDR2 is FQGTGA. The CDR3 DNA follows: TGTGCCAGCAGCTTAACGGCAGCATACAACACCGGGGAGCTGTTTTTT. Amino acid sequence: CASSLTAAYNTGELFF. The whole variable domain, remainder taken from reference TRBV7-3 and TRBJ2-2, is GAGVSQTPSNKVTEKGKYVELRCDPISGHTALYWYRQSLGQGPEFLIYFQGTGAADDSGLPNDRFFAVRPEGSVSTLKIQRTERGDSAVYLCASSLTAAYNTGELFFGEGSRLTVL.

The rearrangement links TRBV7-9 to TRBJ2-7, with a possible D match to TRBD1 (5 bases). CDR3 length equals 17 residues. Germline V CDR1 and CDR2: SEHNR, FQNEAQ (reference sequence). Trimming stripped 1 base from V and 1 base from J, with 17 bases between. CDR3 coding DNA: TGTGCCAGCAGCTTAGTCAAGGGGCTTGGTTCTTCCTACGAGCAGTACTTC. It codes for CASSLVKGLGSSYEQYF.

The chain joins TRBV6-5 to TRBJ2-5, with D possibly matching TRBD1 (5 bases). Germline CDR1 reads MNHEY; CDR2 reads SVGAGI. V was clipped by 3 bases and J by 3 bases, with 17 bases between them. The CDR3 has 16 amino acids. CDR3 sequence: CASSYGAFPVEETQYF. CDR3 DNA sequence: TGTGCCAGCAGTTATGGGGCGTTTCCGGTAGAAGAGACCCAGTACTTC.